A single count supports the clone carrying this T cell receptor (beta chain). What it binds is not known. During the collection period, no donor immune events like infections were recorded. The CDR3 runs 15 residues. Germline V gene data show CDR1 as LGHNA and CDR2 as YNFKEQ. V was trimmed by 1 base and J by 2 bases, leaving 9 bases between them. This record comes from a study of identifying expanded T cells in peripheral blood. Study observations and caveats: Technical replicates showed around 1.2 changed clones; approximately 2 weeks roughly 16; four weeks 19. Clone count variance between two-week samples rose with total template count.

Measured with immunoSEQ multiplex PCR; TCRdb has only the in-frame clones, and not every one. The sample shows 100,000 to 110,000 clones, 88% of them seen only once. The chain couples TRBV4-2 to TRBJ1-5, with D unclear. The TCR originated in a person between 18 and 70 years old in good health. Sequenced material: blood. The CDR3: CASSQVTVGNQPQHF. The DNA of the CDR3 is TGTGCCAGCAGCCAAGTGACGGTTGGCAATCAGCCCCAGCATTTT.